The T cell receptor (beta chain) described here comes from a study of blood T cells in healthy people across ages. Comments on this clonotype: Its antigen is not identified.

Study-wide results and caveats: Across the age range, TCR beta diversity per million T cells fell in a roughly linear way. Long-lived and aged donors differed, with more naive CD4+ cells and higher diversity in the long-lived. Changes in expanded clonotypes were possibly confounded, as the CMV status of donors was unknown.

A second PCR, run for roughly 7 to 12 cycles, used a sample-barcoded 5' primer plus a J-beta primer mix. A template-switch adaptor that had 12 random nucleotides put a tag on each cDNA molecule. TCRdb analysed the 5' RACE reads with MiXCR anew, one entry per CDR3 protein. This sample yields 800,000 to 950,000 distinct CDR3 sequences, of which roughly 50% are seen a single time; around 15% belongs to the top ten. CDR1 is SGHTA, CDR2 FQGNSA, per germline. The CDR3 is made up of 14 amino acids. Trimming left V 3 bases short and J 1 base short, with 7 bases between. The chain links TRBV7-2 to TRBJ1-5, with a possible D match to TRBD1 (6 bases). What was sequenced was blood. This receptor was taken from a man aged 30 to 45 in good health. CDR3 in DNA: TGTGCCAGCAGCTTTGGACAGAGCAATCAGCCCCAGCATTTT. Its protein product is CASSFGQSNQPQHF.